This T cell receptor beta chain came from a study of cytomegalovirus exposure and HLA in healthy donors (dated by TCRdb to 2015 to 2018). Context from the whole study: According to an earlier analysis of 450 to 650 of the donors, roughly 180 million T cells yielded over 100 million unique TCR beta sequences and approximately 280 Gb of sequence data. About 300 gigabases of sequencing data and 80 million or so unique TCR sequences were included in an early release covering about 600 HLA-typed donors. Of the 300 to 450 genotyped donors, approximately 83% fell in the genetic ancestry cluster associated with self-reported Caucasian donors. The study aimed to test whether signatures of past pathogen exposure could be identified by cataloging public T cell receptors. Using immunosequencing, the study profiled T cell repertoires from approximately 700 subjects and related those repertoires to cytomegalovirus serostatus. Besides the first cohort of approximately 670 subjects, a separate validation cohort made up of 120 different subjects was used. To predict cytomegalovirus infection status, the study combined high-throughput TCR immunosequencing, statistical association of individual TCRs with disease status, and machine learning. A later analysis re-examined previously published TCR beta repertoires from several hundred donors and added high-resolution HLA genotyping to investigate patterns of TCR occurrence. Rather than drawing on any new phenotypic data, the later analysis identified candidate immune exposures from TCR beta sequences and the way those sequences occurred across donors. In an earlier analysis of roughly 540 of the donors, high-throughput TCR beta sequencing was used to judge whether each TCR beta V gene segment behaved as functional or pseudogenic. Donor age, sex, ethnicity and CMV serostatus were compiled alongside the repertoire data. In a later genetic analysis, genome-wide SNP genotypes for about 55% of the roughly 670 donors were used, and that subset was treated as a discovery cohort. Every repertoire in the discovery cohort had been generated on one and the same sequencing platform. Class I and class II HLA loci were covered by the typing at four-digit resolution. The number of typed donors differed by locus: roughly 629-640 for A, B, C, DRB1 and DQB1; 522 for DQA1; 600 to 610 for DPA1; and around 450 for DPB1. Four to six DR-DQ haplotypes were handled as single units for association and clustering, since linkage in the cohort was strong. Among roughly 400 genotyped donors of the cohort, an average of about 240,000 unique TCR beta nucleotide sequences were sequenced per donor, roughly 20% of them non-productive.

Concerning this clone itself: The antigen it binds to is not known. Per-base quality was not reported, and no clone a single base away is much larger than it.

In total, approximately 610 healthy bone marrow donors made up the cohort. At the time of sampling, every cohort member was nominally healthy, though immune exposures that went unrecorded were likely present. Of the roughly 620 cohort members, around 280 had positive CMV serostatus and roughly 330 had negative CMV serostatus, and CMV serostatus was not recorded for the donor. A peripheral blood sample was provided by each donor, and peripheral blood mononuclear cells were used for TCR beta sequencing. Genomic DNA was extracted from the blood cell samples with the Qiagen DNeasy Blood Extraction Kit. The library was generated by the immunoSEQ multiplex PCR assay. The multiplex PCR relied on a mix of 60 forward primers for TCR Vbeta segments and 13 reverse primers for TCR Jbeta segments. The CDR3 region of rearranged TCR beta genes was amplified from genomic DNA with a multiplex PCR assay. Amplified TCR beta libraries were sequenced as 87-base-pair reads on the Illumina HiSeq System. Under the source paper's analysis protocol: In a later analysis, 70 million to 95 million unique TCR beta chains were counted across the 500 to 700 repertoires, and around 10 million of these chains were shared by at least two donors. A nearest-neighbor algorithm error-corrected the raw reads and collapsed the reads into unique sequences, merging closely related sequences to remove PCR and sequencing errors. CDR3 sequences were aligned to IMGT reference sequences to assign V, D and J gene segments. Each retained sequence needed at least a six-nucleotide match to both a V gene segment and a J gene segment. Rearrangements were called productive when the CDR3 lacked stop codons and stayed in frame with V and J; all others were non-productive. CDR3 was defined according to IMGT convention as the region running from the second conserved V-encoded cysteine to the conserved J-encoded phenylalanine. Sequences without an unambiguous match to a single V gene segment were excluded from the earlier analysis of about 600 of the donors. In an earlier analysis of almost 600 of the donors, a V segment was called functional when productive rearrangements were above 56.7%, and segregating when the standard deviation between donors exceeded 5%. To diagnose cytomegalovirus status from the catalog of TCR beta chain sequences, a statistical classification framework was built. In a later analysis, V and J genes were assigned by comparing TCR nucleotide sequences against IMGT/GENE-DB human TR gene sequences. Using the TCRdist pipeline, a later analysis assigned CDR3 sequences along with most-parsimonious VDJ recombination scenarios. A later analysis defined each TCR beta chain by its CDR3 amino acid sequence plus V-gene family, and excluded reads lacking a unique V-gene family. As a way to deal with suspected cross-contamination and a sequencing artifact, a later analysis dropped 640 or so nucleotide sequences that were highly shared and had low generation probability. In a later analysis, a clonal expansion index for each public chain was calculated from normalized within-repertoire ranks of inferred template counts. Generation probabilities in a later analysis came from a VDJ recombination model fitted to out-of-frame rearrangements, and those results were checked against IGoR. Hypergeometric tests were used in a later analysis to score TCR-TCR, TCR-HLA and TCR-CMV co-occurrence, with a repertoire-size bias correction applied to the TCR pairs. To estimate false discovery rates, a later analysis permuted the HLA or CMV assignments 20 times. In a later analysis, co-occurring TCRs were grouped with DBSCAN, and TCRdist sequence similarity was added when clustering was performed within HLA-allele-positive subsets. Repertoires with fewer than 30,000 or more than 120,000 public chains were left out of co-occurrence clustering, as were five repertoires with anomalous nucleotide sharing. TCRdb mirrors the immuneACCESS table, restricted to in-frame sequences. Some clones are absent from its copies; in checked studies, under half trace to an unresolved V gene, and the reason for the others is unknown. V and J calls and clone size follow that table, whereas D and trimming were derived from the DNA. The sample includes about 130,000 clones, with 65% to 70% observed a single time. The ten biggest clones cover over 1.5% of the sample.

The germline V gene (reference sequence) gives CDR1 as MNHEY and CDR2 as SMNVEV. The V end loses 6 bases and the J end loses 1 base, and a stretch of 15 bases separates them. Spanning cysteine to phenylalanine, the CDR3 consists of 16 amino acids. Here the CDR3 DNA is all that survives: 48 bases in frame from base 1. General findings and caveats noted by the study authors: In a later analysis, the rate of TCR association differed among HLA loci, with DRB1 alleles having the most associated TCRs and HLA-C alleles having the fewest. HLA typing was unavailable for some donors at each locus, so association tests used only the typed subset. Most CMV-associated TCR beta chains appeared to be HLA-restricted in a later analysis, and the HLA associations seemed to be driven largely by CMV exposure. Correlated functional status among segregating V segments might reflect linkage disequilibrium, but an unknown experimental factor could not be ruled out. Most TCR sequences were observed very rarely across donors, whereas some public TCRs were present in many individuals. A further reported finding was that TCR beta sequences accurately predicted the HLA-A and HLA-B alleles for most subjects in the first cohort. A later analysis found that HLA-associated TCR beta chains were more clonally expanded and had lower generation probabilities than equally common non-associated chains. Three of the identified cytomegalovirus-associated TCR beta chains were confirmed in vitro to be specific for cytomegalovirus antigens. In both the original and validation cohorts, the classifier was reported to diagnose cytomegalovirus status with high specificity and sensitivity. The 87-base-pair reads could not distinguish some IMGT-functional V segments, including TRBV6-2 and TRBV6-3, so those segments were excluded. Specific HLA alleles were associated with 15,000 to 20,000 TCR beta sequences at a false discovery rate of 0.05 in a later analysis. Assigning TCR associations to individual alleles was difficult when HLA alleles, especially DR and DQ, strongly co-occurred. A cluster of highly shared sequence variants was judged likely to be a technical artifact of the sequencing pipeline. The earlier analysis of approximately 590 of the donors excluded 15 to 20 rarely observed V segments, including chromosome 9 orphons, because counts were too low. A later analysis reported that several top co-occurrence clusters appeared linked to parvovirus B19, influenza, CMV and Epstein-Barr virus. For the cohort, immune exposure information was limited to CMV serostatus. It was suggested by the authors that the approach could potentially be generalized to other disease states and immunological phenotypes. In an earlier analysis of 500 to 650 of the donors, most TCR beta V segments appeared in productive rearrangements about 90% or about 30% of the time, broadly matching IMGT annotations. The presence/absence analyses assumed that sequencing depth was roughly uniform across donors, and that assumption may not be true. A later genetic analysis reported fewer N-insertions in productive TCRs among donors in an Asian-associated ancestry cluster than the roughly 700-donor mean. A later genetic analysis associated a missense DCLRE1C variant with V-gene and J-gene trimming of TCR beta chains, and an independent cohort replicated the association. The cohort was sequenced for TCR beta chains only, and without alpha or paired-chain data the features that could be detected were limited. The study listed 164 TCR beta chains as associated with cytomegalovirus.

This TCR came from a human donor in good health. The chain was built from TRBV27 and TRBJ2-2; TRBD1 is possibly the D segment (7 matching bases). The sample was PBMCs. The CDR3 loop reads CASSPGGGLNTGELFF. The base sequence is TGTGCCAGCAGCCCCGGAGGGGGCTTGAACACCGGGGAGCTGTTTTTT.